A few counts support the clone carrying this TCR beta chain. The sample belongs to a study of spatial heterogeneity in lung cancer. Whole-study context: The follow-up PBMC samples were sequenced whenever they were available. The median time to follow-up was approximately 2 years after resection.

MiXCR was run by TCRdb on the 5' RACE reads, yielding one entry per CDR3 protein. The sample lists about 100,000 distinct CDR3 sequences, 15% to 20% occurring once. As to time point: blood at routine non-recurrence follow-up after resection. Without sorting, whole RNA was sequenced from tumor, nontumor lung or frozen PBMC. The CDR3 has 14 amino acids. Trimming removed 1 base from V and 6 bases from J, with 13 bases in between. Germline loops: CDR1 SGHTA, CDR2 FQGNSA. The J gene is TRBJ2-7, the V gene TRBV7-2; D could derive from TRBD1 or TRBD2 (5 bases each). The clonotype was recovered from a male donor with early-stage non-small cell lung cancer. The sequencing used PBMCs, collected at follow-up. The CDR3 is CASSLGGPLGEQYV. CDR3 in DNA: TGTGCCAGCAGCTTAGGGGGACCGCTGGGCGAGCAGTACGTC.